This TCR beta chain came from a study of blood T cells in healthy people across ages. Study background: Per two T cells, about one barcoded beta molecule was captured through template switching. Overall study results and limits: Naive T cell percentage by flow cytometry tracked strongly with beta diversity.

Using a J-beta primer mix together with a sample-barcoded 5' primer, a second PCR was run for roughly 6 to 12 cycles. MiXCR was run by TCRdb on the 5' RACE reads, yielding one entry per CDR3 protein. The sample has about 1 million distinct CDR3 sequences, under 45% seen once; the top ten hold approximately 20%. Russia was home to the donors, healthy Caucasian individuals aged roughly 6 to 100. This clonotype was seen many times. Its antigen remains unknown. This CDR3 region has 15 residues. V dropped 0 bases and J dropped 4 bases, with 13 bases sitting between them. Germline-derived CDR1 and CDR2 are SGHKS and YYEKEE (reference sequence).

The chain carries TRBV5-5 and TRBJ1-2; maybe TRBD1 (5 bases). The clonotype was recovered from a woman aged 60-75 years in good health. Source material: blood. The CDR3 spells CASSLAARETYGYTF. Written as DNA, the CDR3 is TGTGCCAGCAGCTTGGCCGCCAGGGAGACCTATGGCTACACCTTC.